These T cell receptor beta chains were read from a single sample in a study of blood T cell repertoires in COVID-19. Some clones are missing from TCRdb's copy, which holds only in-frame ones; the method was immunoSEQ multiplex PCR. The data hold 150,000 to 200,000 clones, with over 75% observed a single time. The sample taken for sequencing was peripheral blood. The receptor set was obtained from a man between 65 and 85 years old who had recovered from COVID-19. CDR3s include the opening cysteine and the closing phenylalanine or tryptophan. Fields, in order: CDR3 DNA, CDR3 protein, clone size, V gene, D gene, J gene. The D gene is left open where the match is weak. A clone size is listed for some rows: how often the clone was seen (once, few, many), or a class if it is expanded.

CDR3nt: TGCAGCGTTGAAGGAACTAGCGGGTGGGGGGAGACCCAGTACTTC; CDR3aa: CSVEGTSGWGETQYF; abundance: NA; v_gene: TRBV29-1; d_gene: TRBD2; j_gene: TRBJ2-5
CDR3nt: TGTGCCAGCACCGACCGACAGGGTAAGGGCTACACCTTC; CDR3aa: CASTDRQGKGYTF; abundance: NA; v_gene: TRBV28; d_gene: TRBD1; j_gene: TRBJ1-2
CDR3nt: TGTGCCAGCAGCTTGGCGGTAAGGGGGCGTCTATACGAGCAGTACTTC; CDR3aa: CASSLAVRGRLYEQYF; abundance: NA; v_gene: TRBV5-6; d_gene: TRBD1; j_gene: TRBJ2-7
CDR3nt: TGTGCCAGTAACCGGGACAGGGGTGCCGAGCAGTACTTC; CDR3aa: CASNRDRGAEQYF; abundance: NA; v_gene: TRBV19; d_gene: TRBD1; j_gene: TRBJ2-7
CDR3nt: TGTGCCAGCAGGGTGACAGGGGAGGGTGAAAAACTGTTTTTT; CDR3aa: CASRVTGEGEKLFF; abundance: NA; v_gene: TRBV28; d_gene: TRBD1; j_gene: TRBJ1-4
CDR3nt: TGCGCCAGCAGCTTCTCCGGGAGTTCTGCTTACGAGCAGTACTTC; CDR3aa: CASSFSGSSAYEQYF; abundance: once; v_gene: TRBV5-1; d_gene: NA; j_gene: TRBJ2-7
CDR3nt: TGCGCCAGCAGCCTAGGGGTATGGAATCAGCCCCAGCATTTT; CDR3aa: CASSLGVWNQPQHF; abundance: NA; v_gene: TRBV10-2; d_gene: NA; j_gene: TRBJ1-5
CDR3nt: TGTGCCAGCAGTCTCCCATCCGGGACTTTTCTCTACGAGCAGTACTTC; CDR3aa: CASSLPSGTFLYEQYF; abundance: NA; v_gene: TRBV7-2; d_gene: NA; j_gene: TRBJ2-7
CDR3nt: TGTGCCAGCGCCCTCGCCGCGTTTAGCGGGAGAATTGAGCAGTTCTTC; CDR3aa: CASALAAFSGRIEQFF; abundance: NA; v_gene: TRBV11-2; d_gene: TRBD2; j_gene: TRBJ2-1
CDR3nt: TGTGCCAGCAGCGCCCTTAGCGGGTTATATCAAGAGACCCAGTACTTC; CDR3aa: CASSALSGLYQETQYF; abundance: NA; v_gene: TRBV9; d_gene: TRBD2; j_gene: TRBJ2-5
CDR3nt: TGTGCCAGCAGCCATGACAGATATTCACCCCTCCACTTT; CDR3aa: CASSHDRYSPLHF; abundance: few; v_gene: TRBV3-1/TRBV3-2; d_gene: NA; j_gene: TRBJ1-6
CDR3nt: TGTGCCAGCAGTTACCGCAGGGGTGAGACCCAGTACTTC; CDR3aa: CASSYRRGETQYF; abundance: NA; v_gene: TRBV6-6; d_gene: NA; j_gene: TRBJ2-5
CDR3nt: TGCGCCAGCAGCGAGACTAGCGGGAGCTACAATGAGCAGTTCTTC; CDR3aa: CASSETSGSYNEQFF; abundance: NA; v_gene: TRBV5-1; d_gene: TRBD2; j_gene: TRBJ2-1
CDR3nt: TGCGCCAGCAGCCTACGAGACACCGGGGAGCTGTTTTTT; CDR3aa: CASSLRDTGELFF; abundance: NA; v_gene: TRBV4-1; d_gene: NA; j_gene: TRBJ2-2
CDR3nt: TGTGCCAGCACACTGGACAGCTCTGGAAACACCATATATTTT; CDR3aa: CASTLDSSGNTIYF; abundance: once; v_gene: TRBV2; d_gene: NA; j_gene: TRBJ1-3
CDR3nt: TGTGCCAGTAATCCGACGGGTTTGCCTGGAAACACCATATATTTT; CDR3aa: CASNPTGLPGNTIYF; abundance: NA; v_gene: TRBV19; d_gene: NA; j_gene: TRBJ1-3
CDR3nt: TGTGCCAGCAGCTTAGGCTGGGGACAGGGCGACGAGCAGTACTTC; CDR3aa: CASSLGWGQGDEQYF; abundance: once; v_gene: TRBV7-6; d_gene: TRBD1; j_gene: TRBJ2-7
CDR3nt: TGTGCCAGCTCACCACCGAGACCCTCCGGGGAAAAACTGTTTTTT; CDR3aa: CASSPPRPSGEKLFF; abundance: NA; v_gene: TRBV18; d_gene: NA; j_gene: TRBJ1-4
CDR3nt: TGTGCCAGCAGCTTGGACCCGGGCTACGAGCAGTACTTC; CDR3aa: CASSLDPGYEQYF; abundance: NA; v_gene: TRBV5-5; d_gene: NA; j_gene: TRBJ2-7
CDR3nt: TGTGCCAGCAGTTACGAGGCTAGCGGGAACACCTACGAGCAGTACTTC; CDR3aa: CASSYEASGNTYEQYF; abundance: NA; v_gene: TRBV6-5; d_gene: TRBD2; j_gene: TRBJ2-7
CDR3nt: TGCGCCAGCAGCCGCCCGGAAGGACTAGCGGGATACGATGAGCAGTTCTTC; CDR3aa: CASSRPEGLAGYDEQFF; abundance: NA; v_gene: TRBV5-1; d_gene: TRBD2; j_gene: TRBJ2-1
CDR3nt: TGTGCCAGCAGCGCGGCGGGAAGGGGGCGTGGGGAGCTGTTTTTT; CDR3aa: CASSAAGRGRGELFF; abundance: NA; v_gene: TRBV2; d_gene: NA; j_gene: TRBJ2-2
CDR3nt: TGTGCCAGCAGCCCCGGGTACTACGAGCAGTACTTC; CDR3aa: CASSPGYYEQYF; abundance: once; v_gene: TRBV2; d_gene: NA; j_gene: TRBJ2-7
CDR3nt: TGCGCCAGCTCCCGGGACAGGGACACGAAGTACTTC; CDR3aa: CASSRDRDTKYF; abundance: NA; v_gene: TRBV10-1; d_gene: TRBD1; j_gene: TRBJ2-7
CDR3nt: TGTGCCAGCAGTTTAGGGGGCAGGGGAAATGGCTACACCTTC; CDR3aa: CASSLGGRGNGYTF; abundance: once; v_gene: TRBV27; d_gene: NA; j_gene: TRBJ1-2
CDR3nt: TGTGCCAGCAGTTACATCGGCAGGGTAAGGGCTGAAGCTTTCTTT; CDR3aa: CASSYIGRVRAEAFF; abundance: NA; v_gene: TRBV6-5; d_gene: NA; j_gene: TRBJ1-1
CDR3nt: TGCGCCAGCAGCTTGGGAACAGGGGTAGGTCAGCCCCAGCATTTT; CDR3aa: CASSLGTGVGQPQHF; abundance: NA; v_gene: TRBV5-1; d_gene: TRBD1; j_gene: TRBJ1-5
CDR3nt: TGTGCCAGCAGCATACACACAGATACGCAGTATTTT; CDR3aa: CASSIHTDTQYF; abundance: NA; v_gene: TRBV5-5; d_gene: NA; j_gene: TRBJ2-3
CDR3nt: TGTGCCAGCAGTTTATCGGTTTACCAGGGGGCCGACTACGAGCAGTACTTC; CDR3aa: CASSLSVYQGADYEQYF; abundance: NA; v_gene: TRBV27; d_gene: TRBD1; j_gene: TRBJ2-7
CDR3nt: TGCGCCAGCAGCTTGGGCCGGACTAGGGTTCAAGAGACCCAGTACTTC; CDR3aa: CASSLGRTRVQETQYF; abundance: NA; v_gene: TRBV5-1; d_gene: TRBD2; j_gene: TRBJ2-5
CDR3nt: TGTGCCAGCAGCTACGGCGGGGGGAGGAGGGGAGCGGCCTACAATGAGCAGTTCTTC; CDR3aa: CASSYGGGRRGAAYNEQFF; abundance: NA; v_gene: TRBV9; d_gene: TRBD2; j_gene: TRBJ2-1
CDR3nt: TGTGCCAGCAGCTTAGTATCCCGAGGGGTAGCGGGAGGGCAGTTCTTC; CDR3aa: CASSLVSRGVAGGQFF; abundance: few; v_gene: TRBV7-2; d_gene: TRBD2; j_gene: TRBJ2-1
CDR3nt: TGTGCCAGCGCTCTTACAGGGACCGGCAATCAGCCCCAGCATTTT; CDR3aa: CASALTGTGNQPQHF; abundance: NA; v_gene: TRBV2; d_gene: NA; j_gene: TRBJ1-5
CDR3nt: TGCGCCAGCAGCCCCCGGGACTACCCCAACACCGGGGAGCTGTTTTTT; CDR3aa: CASSPRDYPNTGELFF; abundance: NA; v_gene: TRBV4-1; d_gene: TRBD2; j_gene: TRBJ2-2
CDR3nt: TGTGCCAGCGGGCGGAACACCGGGGAGCTGTTTTTT; CDR3aa: CASGRNTGELFF; abundance: NA; v_gene: TRBV3-1/TRBV3-2; d_gene: NA; j_gene: TRBJ2-2
CDR3nt: TGTGCCAGCAGCAAAAGATCCCGGACTAGCTCCTACAATGAGCAGTTCTTC; CDR3aa: CASSKRSRTSSYNEQFF; abundance: NA; v_gene: TRBV21-1; d_gene: NA; j_gene: TRBJ2-1
CDR3nt: TGTGCCAGCAGTTCGCCTCCCGGGACTAGAGGAAATGAGCAGTTCTTC; CDR3aa: CASSSPPGTRGNEQFF; abundance: NA; v_gene: TRBV28; d_gene: TRBD2; j_gene: TRBJ2-1
CDR3nt: TGCAGCGTTGAAAGGACAGTCTATGGCTACACCTTC; CDR3aa: CSVERTVYGYTF; abundance: NA; v_gene: TRBV29-1; d_gene: NA; j_gene: TRBJ1-2
CDR3nt: TGTGCCAGCAGTGAAGCGAGGCTAGCCGAGCAGTACTTC; CDR3aa: CASSEARLAEQYF; abundance: NA; v_gene: TRBV6-1; d_gene: NA; j_gene: TRBJ2-7
CDR3nt: TGTGCCAGCAGTTGGAGTCCCGCTTTGGGGGGAAGCAATCAGCCCCAGCATTTT; CDR3aa: CASSWSPALGGSNQPQHF; abundance: once; v_gene: TRBV28; d_gene: NA; j_gene: TRBJ1-5
CDR3nt: TGTGCCAGTAGTACCCCCGGGACTCTCAATCAGCCCCAGCATTTT; CDR3aa: CASSTPGTLNQPQHF; abundance: NA; v_gene: TRBV19; d_gene: NA; j_gene: TRBJ1-5
CDR3nt: TGTGCCAGCAGCTTAGGGTTCGCGGAGGGAGGATCCCAGACCTACGAGCAGTACTTC; CDR3aa: CASSLGFAEGGSQTYEQYF; abundance: NA; v_gene: TRBV11-3; d_gene: NA; j_gene: TRBJ2-7
CDR3nt: TGTGCCAGCAGCCAAGGACTAGCGGGAGATAGGGCGCAGTTCTTC; CDR3aa: CASSQGLAGDRAQFF; abundance: NA; v_gene: TRBV3-1/TRBV3-2; d_gene: TRBD2; j_gene: TRBJ2-1
CDR3nt: TGTGCCAGTAGTGGGCGGGAGGGGGATTTGAATGAGCAGTTCTTC; CDR3aa: CASSGREGDLNEQFF; abundance: NA; v_gene: TRBV19; d_gene: TRBD2; j_gene: TRBJ2-1
CDR3nt: TGTGCCAGCAGCACAGGGCCCTATGGCTACACCTTC; CDR3aa: CASSTGPYGYTF; abundance: NA; v_gene: TRBV5-6; d_gene: NA; j_gene: TRBJ1-2
CDR3nt: TGCGCCAGCAGTGAGGCGACGGGGAGAGGCTACGAGCAGTACTTC; CDR3aa: CASSEATGRGYEQYF; abundance: once; v_gene: TRBV10-2; d_gene: NA; j_gene: TRBJ2-7
CDR3nt: TGTGCCAGCAGTGAAGGGACTAGCGGGAGCAATGAGCAGTTCTTC; CDR3aa: CASSEGTSGSNEQFF; abundance: NA; v_gene: TRBV6-1; d_gene: TRBD2; j_gene: TRBJ2-1
CDR3nt: TGTGCCAGCAGCTATGGAAATAGCGTACTCTCCTACGAGCAGTACTTC; CDR3aa: CASSYGNSVLSYEQYF; abundance: NA; v_gene: TRBV7-8; d_gene: NA; j_gene: TRBJ2-7
CDR3nt: TGCGCCAGCAGCCAAAATCTCTTCAACACCGGGGAGCTGTTTTTT; CDR3aa: CASSQNLFNTGELFF; abundance: NA; v_gene: TRBV4-3; d_gene: NA; j_gene: TRBJ2-2
CDR3nt: TGTGCCAGCAGTCGGGGGTTATCCTACGAGCAGTACTTC; CDR3aa: CASSRGLSYEQYF; abundance: NA; v_gene: TRBV27; d_gene: NA; j_gene: TRBJ2-7
CDR3nt: TGTGCCAGCAGCGGGGAGGGACAGGGGGCTTCTGGAAACACCATATATTTT; CDR3aa: CASSGEGQGASGNTIYF; abundance: NA; v_gene: TRBV9; d_gene: TRBD1; j_gene: TRBJ1-3
CDR3nt: TGCGCCAGCAGCCCAACTAGCGGGAGGGACTACGAGCAGTACTTC; CDR3aa: CASSPTSGRDYEQYF; abundance: NA; v_gene: TRBV4-1; d_gene: TRBD2; j_gene: TRBJ2-7